These 24 T cell receptor beta chains originate from one sample sequenced in a study of OX40 agonist ivuxolimab in advanced cancers. Sequencing was performed with immunoSEQ multiplex PCR; in TCRdb, only in-frame clones are kept and a portion is missing. The sample lists 65,000 to 75,000 clones, 85% to 90% occurring once. This specimen consisted of CD4+ or CD8+ T cells sorted from blood, obtained in a trial of the OX40 agonist ivuxolimab. These receptors all stem from an adult with an advanced solid tumor such as melanoma, head and neck, liver or kidney cancer.

The chain has TRBV28 and TRBJ1-2; TRBD1 aligns across 7 bases. Germline loops: CDR1 MDHEN, CDR2 SYDVKM. The junction had 0 bases not matched to a gene; V was cut back by 3 bases and J by 2 bases. The CDR3 contains 13 residues. The CDR3 coding sequence is TGTGCCAGCAGTTTGGGACAGAACTATGGCTACACCTTC. Amino acid sequence: CASSLGQNYGYTF.

The chain carries TRBV9 and TRBJ2-1; D is unresolved. Trimming removed 2 bases at V and 5 bases at J, with 5 bases between. Germline lookup yields CDR1 SGDLS and CDR2 YYNGEE. The CDR3 runs 12 residues. In nucleotides, the CDR3 is TGTGCCAGCAGCGTGGGGAACAATGAGCAGTTCTTC. It codes for CASSVGNNEQFF.

The chain combines TRBV28 with TRBJ2-1; TRBD2 aligns across 10 bases. Germline V gene sequence: CDR1 MDHEN, CDR2 SYDVKM. The ends lost 4 bases at V and 2 bases at J; junction bases unmatched: 11. CDR3 length equals 18 residues. CDR3 DNA sequence: TGTGCCAGCAGTTCCCCGGCTAGCGGGAGTAGGGCCTACAATGAGCAGTTCTTC. Encoded protein: CASSSPASGSRAYNEQFF.

This clone appeared a single time. One end of the junction fails to match germline, which may point to a read error. This rearrangement joins TRBV30 to TRBJ2-3; 14 nucleotides line up with TRBD2. The V gene's germline CDR1 is GTSNPN and CDR2 SVGIG (reference sequence). The CDR3 runs 18 residues. The CDR3 region has the DNA TGTGCCTGGAGTCGAGCAAGACTAGCGGGGGGGAGCACATATACGCAGTATTTT. Its protein product is CAWSRARLAGGSTYTQYF.

This chain links TRBV28 with TRBJ2-1; the match to TRBD2 covers 8 bases. V trimming: 5 bases; J trimming: 6 bases; junction bases outside the gene matches: 6. CDR1 MDHEN and CDR2 SYDVKM come from the germline V gene. The CDR3 covers 14 residues. The CDR3 reads CASSVAGPLNEQFF. Here the CDR3 DNA reads TGTGCCAGCAGTGTAGCGGGGCCTCTCAATGAGCAGTTCTTC.

V is TRBV7-2 and J is TRBJ2-7; D remains ambiguous. Trimming removed 5 bases from V and 6 bases from J, with 14 bases in between. The germline V gene encodes CDR1 SGHTA and CDR2 FQGNSA. CDR3 length equals 13 residues. CDR3 DNA: TGTGCCAGCAGCAACCTCCCGGGCGGCGAGCAGTACTTC. Translating gives CASSNLPGGEQYF.

The chain couples TRBV4-1 to TRBJ1-1; possibly TRBD1 for D (5 bases). Germline V gene lookup returns CDR1 MGHRA and CDR2 YSYEKL. The CDR3 runs to 15 residues. The V gene lost 4 bases and the J gene lost 5 bases, with 17 bases spanning the gap. The CDR3 sequence is CASSLGQGGETEAFF. In DNA form, the CDR3 reads TGCGCCAGCAGCCTGGGGCAGGGAGGAGAAACTGAAGCTTTCTTT.

V is TRBV30 and J is TRBJ1-3; D possibly corresponds to TRBD1 (5 bases). This CDR3 has 14 amino acids. Germline V gene sequence: CDR1 GTSNPN, CDR2 SVGIG (reference sequence). The V and J ends lost 1 base and 2 bases respectively, with 9 bases between them. CDR3 in DNA: TGTGCCTGGAGTGGCGGGACCGCTGGAAACACCATATATTTT. Translated: CAWSGGTAGNTIYF.

The chain links TRBV7-8 to TRBJ2-7, with TRBD2 identical over 11 bases. The CDR3 has 15 amino acids. Germline CDR1 reads SGHVS; CDR2 reads FQNEAQ. Trimming cost V 6 bases and J 5 bases; bases outside gene matches: 9. The CDR3 here is CASRTTLAGGDEQYF. The CDR3 DNA is TGTGCCAGCAGGACTACTTTAGCGGGAGGGGACGAGCAGTACTTC.

The chain employs TRBV30 and TRBJ1-3; TRBD1 aligns across 9 bases. Germline V gene sequence: CDR1 GTSNPN, CDR2 SVGIG (reference sequence). The CDR3 loop spans 13 amino acids. Trimming removed 2 bases from V and 7 bases from J; junction bases left unmatched: 3. CDR3 sequence: CAWSRTGVNTIYF. The CDR3 DNA sequence: TGTGCCTGGAGTAGGACAGGGGTCAACACCATATATTTT.

The CDR3: CASSPHRGVLQETQYF. The CDR3, as DNA: TGTGCCAGCAGTCCCCACCGGGGGGTGCTCCAAGAGACCCAGTACTTC. V and J are TRBV6-6 and TRBJ2-5, with TRBD2 identical over 7 bases. The CDR3 is made up of 16 amino acids. Trimming took 5 bases from V and 1 from J; bases not matched to a gene: 10. Germline CDR1 is MNHNY and CDR2 is SVGAGI (reference sequence).

The chain uses TRBV28 and TRBJ1-4; 8 bases align to TRBD1. The CDR3 covers 15 residues. Trimming at V came to 2 bases and at J to 7 bases, leaving 6 bases not matched to a gene. Germline V gene sequence: CDR1 MDHEN, CDR2 SYDVKM. The CDR3 region is CASSLPTGVAEKLFF. CDR3 sequence (DNA): TGTGCCAGCAGTTTACCGACAGGGGTGGCTGAAAAACTGTTTTTT.

The gene calls are TRBV6-5 and TRBJ1-2; 11 bases map to TRBD1. This CDR3 spans 15 amino acids. Germline lookup yields CDR1 MNHEY and CDR2 SVGAGI. The trim removed 5 bases at V and 7 bases at J, leaving 9 bases unmatched. The chain's CDR3 is CASSRGTGGGFGYTF. For the CDR3, the DNA is TGTGCCAGCAGTCGCGGGACAGGGGGTGGATTTGGCTACACCTTC.

V and J are TRBV6-5 and TRBJ1-6; 9 nucleotides agree with TRBD1. In germline, CDR1 is MNHEY, CDR2 SVGAGI. The CDR3 runs to 15 residues. V lost 6 bases and J lost 9; bases outside the gene matches: 9. CDR3 amino acids: CASRPQTTGGSPLHF. CDR3 coding DNA: TGTGCCAGCAGACCCCAAACGACAGGGGGTTCACCCCTCCACTTT.

The chain couples TRBV7-2 to TRBJ2-7; 8 nucleotides align to TRBD1. After removal of 5 bases from V and 4 bases from J, the junction contained 10 bases not matched to a gene. Germline loops: CDR1 SGHTA, CDR2 FQGNSA. CDR3 length: 15 residues. The CDR3 nucleotides read TGTGCCAGCAGCCCAGACAGGGGAAGGGCGTACGAGCAGTACTTC. This encodes CASSPDRGRAYEQYF.

The DNA of the CDR3 is TGTGCCAGCAGCTGGGGCCAGGGGGTTGACGAGCAGTACTTC. This encodes CASSWGQGVDEQYF. The J gene is TRBJ2-7, the V gene TRBV7-9; 7 bases line up with TRBD1. V lost 4 bases, J lost 5 bases, and 8 bases stayed unmatched. CDR1 is SEHNR, CDR2 FQNEAQ, per germline (reference sequence). The CDR3 length is 14 residues.

The V call is TRBV18, the J call TRBJ1-1; D remains unclear. This CDR3 is built from 13 residues. V dropped 5 bases and J dropped 10 bases, with 17 bases sitting between them. Per germline, CDR1 KGHSH and CDR2 LQKENI. The CDR3 loop reads CASSSGPTWGAFF. CDR3 sequence (DNA): TGTGCCAGCTCATCGGGTCCCACGTGGGGAGCTTTCTTT.

This chain uses TRBV7-8 with TRBJ1-3, with no clear D. Between the trimmed V and J ends, which lost 0 bases and 1 base, there was a span of 13 bases. Germline CDR1 is SGHVS and CDR2 is FQNEAQ. The CDR3 is 17 residues long. The CDR3 region has the DNA TGTGCCAGCAGCTTAGCCGAGGCGGCTACTTCTGGAAACACCATATATTTT. Translation: CASSLAEAATSGNTIYF.

J is TRBJ1-6 and V is TRBV10-3; tentatively, D is TRBD1 (5 bases). Trimming stripped 5 bases from V and 7 bases from J, with 12 bases between. The germline V gene encodes CDR1 ENHRY and CDR2 SYGVKD. This CDR3 contains 14 residues. CDR3 DNA: TGTGCCATCAGTACCGGGACGGGCAATTCACCCCTCCACTTT. Translation gives CAISTGTGNSPLHF.

This chain joins TRBV10-3 and TRBJ2-7, with 7 bases matching TRBD1. V lost 5 bases, J lost 3 bases, and 7 bases stayed unmatched. Looked up from germline, CDR1 is ENHRY and CDR2 is SYGVKD. This CDR3 contains 14 residues. CDR3 in amino acids: CAISKPGQHYEQYF. The CDR3 DNA reads as TGTGCCATCAGTAAACCGGGACAGCACTACGAGCAGTACTTC.

J is TRBJ1-4 and V is TRBV11-2, with TRBD1 matching over 9 bases. V dropped 5 bases and J dropped 7; count of bases not matched to a gene: 5. The CDR3 runs to 14 residues. Germline values: CDR1 SGHAT, CDR2 FQNNGV. CDR3 DNA: TGTGCCAGCAGCGGAGGGACAGGGCCTGAAAAACTGTTTTTT. Its protein product is CASSGGTGPEKLFF.

The chain links TRBV27 to TRBJ2-2; either TRBD1 or TRBD2 may fit D (6 bases each). Germline CDR1 is MNHEY and CDR2 is SMNVEV (reference sequence). V was shortened by 7 bases and J by 1 base, with 13 bases between the two germline ends. This CDR3 contains 15 residues. The CDR3 sequence is CASTWRDMNTGELFF. The CDR3 DNA reads as TGTGCCAGCACCTGGCGGGACATGAACACCGGGGAGCTGTTTTTT.

V is TRBV7-8 and J is TRBJ1-6, with 10 bases identical to TRBD1. Unmatched junction bases numbered 4, after V lost 4 bases and J lost 10 bases. This CDR3 has 14 amino acids. Germline loops: CDR1 SGHVS, CDR2 FQNEAQ. The CDR3 protein is CASSSSGQGSPLHF. The CDR3, as DNA: TGTGCCAGCAGCTCCTCGGGACAGGGGTCACCCCTCCACTTT.

The chain is built from TRBV25-1 and TRBJ2-5; TRBD2 matches at 8 bases. V gave up 8 bases and J gave up 5 bases; unmatched junction bases: 13. This CDR3 is built from 15 residues. In germline, CDR1 is MGHDK, CDR2 SYGVNS. The CDR3 here is CASGGLAGSSETQYF. The CDR3 DNA is TGTGCCAGCGGTGGGCTAGCGGGTTCGTCGGAGACCCAGTACTTC.